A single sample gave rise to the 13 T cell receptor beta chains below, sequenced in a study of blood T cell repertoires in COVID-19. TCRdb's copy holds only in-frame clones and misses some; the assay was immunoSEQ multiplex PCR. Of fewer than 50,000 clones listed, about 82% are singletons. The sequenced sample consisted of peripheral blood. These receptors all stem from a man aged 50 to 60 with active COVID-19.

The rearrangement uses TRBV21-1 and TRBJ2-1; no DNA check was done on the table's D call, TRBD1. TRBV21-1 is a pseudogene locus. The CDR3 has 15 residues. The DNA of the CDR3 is TGTGCCAGCAGCACCCTAGGGGGATCCTACAATGAGCAGTTCTTC. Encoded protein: CASSTLGGSYNEQFF.

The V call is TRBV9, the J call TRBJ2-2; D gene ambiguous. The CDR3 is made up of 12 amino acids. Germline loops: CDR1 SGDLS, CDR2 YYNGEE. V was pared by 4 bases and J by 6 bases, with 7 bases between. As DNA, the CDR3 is TGTGCCAGCAGCCCTCGGGCCGGGGAGCTGTTTTTT. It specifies CASSPRAGELFF.

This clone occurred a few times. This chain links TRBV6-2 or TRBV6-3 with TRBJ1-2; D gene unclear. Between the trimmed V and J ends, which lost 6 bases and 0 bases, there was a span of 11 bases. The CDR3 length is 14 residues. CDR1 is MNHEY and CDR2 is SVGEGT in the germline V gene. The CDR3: CASSGSGSNYGYTF. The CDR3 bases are TGTGCCAGCAGCGGTTCAGGATCTAACTATGGCTACACCTTC.

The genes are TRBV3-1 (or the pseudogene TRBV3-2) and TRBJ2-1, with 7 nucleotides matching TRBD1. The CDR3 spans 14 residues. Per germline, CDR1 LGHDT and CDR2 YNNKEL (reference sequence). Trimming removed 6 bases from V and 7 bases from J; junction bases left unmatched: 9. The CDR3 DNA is TGTGCCAGCAGAGACGACAGGGTACAAAATGAGCAGTTCTTC. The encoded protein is CASRDDRVQNEQFF.

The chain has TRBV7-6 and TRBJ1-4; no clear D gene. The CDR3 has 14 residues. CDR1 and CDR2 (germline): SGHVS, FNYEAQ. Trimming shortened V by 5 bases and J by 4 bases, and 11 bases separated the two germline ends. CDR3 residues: CASSQEGFNEKLFF. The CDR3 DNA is TGTGCCAGCAGCCAAGAGGGCTTTAATGAAAAACTGTTTTTT.

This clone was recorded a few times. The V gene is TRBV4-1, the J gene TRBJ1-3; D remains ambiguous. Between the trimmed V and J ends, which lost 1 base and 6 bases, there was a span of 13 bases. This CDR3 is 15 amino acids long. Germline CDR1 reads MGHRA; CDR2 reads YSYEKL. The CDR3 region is CASSQGGRGENTIYF. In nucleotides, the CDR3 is TGCGCCAGCAGCCAAGGAGGCCGAGGAGAAAACACCATATATTTT.

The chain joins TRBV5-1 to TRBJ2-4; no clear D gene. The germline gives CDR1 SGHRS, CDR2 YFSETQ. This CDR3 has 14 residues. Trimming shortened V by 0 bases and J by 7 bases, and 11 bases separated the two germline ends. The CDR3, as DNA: TGCGCCAGCAGCTTGGATGCAGGTGGCAACATTCAGTACTTC. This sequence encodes CASSLDAGGNIQYF.

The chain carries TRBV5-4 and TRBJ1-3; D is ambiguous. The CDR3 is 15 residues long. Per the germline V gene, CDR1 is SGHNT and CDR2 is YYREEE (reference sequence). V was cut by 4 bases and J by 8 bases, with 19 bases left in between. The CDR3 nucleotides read TGTGCCAGCAGCGCCCTGCCCGACTCCGGTGACACCATATATTTT. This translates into CASSALPDSGDTIYF.

The CDR3 is CASSGTGTPGTGGRGYTF. The CDR3 DNA is TGTGCCAGCAGTGGAACCGGTACTCCCGGGACAGGGGGCAGGGGCTACACCTTC. The rearrangement links TRBV28 to TRBJ1-2, with 12 bases matching TRBD1. The germline gives CDR1 MDHEN, CDR2 SYDVKM. Trimming took 5 bases from V and 8 from J; bases not matched to a gene: 18. The CDR3 consists of 18 residues.

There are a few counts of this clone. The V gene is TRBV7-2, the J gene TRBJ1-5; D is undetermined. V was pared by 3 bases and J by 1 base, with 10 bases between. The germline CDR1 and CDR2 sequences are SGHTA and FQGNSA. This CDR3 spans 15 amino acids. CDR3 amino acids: CASSFYGKSNQPQHF. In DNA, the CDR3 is TGTGCCAGCAGCTTCTACGGGAAGAGCAATCAGCCCCAGCATTTT.

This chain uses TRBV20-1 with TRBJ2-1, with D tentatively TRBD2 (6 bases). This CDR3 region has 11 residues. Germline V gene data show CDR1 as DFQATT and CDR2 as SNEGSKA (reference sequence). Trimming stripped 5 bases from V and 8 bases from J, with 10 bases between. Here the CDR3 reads CSALLAYEQFF. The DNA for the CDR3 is TGCAGTGCTTTACTAGCCTATGAGCAGTTCTTC.

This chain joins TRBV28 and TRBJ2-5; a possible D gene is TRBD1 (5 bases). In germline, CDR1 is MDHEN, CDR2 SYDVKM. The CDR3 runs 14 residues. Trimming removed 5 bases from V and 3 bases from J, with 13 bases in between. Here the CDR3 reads CASSPAGLEETQYF. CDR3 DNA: TGTGCCAGCAGTCCCGCAGGGTTGGAAGAGACCCAGTACTTC.

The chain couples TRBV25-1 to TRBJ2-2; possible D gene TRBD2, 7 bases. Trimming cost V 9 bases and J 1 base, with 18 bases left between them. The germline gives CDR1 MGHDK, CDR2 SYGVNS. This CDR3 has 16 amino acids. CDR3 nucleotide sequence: TGTGCCAGGAGGGGGAGCGGGGCCCGGAACACCGGGGAGCTGTTTTTT. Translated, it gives CARRGSGARNTGELFF.